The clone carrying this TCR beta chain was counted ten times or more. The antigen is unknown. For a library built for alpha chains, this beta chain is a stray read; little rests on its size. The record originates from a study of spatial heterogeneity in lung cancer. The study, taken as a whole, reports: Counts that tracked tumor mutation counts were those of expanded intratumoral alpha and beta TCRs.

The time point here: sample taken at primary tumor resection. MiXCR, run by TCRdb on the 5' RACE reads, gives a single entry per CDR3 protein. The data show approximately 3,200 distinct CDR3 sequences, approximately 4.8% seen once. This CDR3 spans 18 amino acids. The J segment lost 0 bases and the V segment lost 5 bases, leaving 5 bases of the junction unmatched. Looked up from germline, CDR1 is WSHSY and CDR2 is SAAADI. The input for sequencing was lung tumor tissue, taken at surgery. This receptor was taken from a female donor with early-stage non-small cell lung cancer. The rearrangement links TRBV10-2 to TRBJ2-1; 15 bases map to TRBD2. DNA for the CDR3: TGCGCCAGCAGTCCGGGACTAGCGGGGGGTAGCTCCTACAATGAGCAGTTCTTC. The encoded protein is CASSPGLAGGSSYNEQFF.